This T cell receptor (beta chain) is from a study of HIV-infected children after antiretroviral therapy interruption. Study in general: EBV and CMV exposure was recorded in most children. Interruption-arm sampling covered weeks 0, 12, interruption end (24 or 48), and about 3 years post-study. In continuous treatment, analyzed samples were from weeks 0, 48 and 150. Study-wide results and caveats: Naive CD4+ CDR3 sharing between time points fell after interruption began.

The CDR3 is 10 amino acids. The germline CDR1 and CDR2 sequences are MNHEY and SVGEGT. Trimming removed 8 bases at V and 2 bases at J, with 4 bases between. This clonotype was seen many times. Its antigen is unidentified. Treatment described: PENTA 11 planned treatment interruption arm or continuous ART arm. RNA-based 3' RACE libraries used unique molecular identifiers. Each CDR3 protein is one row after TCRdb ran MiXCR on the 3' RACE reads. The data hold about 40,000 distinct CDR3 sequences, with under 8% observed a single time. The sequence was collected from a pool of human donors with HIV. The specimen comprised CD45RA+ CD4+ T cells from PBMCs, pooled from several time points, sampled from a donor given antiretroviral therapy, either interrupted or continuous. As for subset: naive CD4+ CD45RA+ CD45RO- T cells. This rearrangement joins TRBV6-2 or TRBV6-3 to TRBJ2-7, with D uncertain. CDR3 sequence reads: CASGPYEQYF. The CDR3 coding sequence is TGTGCCAGCGGGCCCTACGAGCAGTACTTC.